This TCR beta chain was sequenced for a study of technical replicates of blood from several donors. Measured with immunoSEQ multiplex PCR; TCRdb has only the in-frame clones, and not every one. The data show about 62,000 clones, about nine tenths seen once. The germline CDR1 and CDR2 sequences are SGHDT and YYEEEE. J was trimmed by 7 bases and V by 4 bases; bases with no gene match: 2. The CDR3 consists of 13 residues. The sequencing sample was made of PBMCs. This clonotype was obtained from a human donor in good health. Some clones in this sample may be carry-over from other donors' samples. The genes are TRBV5-6 and TRBJ1-6, with 7 positions matching TRBD1. The CDR3 DNA is TGTGCCAGCAGCGCGGACAGGAATTCACCCCTCCACTTT. It is translated as CASSADRNSPLHF.